The 22 T cell receptor beta chains in this list originate from one sample, sequenced in a study of CD8 T cells in ankylosing spondylitis. Overall study findings and caveats: What seemed typical of ankylosing spondylitis blood was a TCR beta motif built from several highly homologous variants.

A single record per CDR3 protein comes from TCRdb applying MiXCR to the 5' RACE reads. The sample holds over 400,000 distinct CDR3 sequences; approximately 26% are singletons and the top ten take about 0.9%. These receptors are not linked to any known antigen. The sequencing input was blood, either unsorted or a sorted T cell fraction (not recorded which). Every receptor here comes from a male donor with ankylosing spondylitis.

In this sample, this clonotype turned up a few times. The chain is built from TRBV6-1 and TRBJ1-2, with 8 positions matching TRBD1. The junction had 7 bases not matched to a gene; V was cut back by 6 bases and J by 7 bases. The germline V gene has CDR1 MNHNS and CDR2 SASEGT. CDR3 length: 13 residues. The CDR3 DNA follows: TGTGCCAGCAGGACAGGGGAAAGGAGTGGCTACACCTTC. It specifies CASRTGERSGYTF.

The chain has TRBV5-1 and TRBJ1-2; 8 positions match TRBD1. V dropped 4 bases and J dropped 7; count of bases not matched to a gene: 9. The germline gives CDR1 SGHRS, CDR2 YFSETQ. The CDR3 is 14 residues long. Here the CDR3 reads CASSVQGGHGGYTF. The CDR3 DNA follows: TGCGCCAGCAGCGTACAGGGGGGCCATGGTGGCTACACCTTC. Together with reference TRBV5-1 and TRBJ1-2, the CDR3 gives the full variable domain: KAGVTQTPRYLIKTRGQQVTLSCSPISGHRSVSWYQQTPGQGLQFLFEYFSETQRNKGNFPGRFSGRQFSNSRSEMNVSTLELGDSALYLCASSVQGGHGGYTFGSGTRLTVV.

The rearrangement links TRBV2 to TRBJ1-5; the D gene is possibly TRBD1 (6 bases). The germline V gene has CDR1 SNHLY and CDR2 FYNNEI. The CDR3 has 14 residues. With 6 bases removed from V and 3 bases from J, the gap between germline ends came to 12 bases. The CDR3 DNA follows: TGTGCCAGCAGACTTAGACAGGTCAATCAGCCCCAGCATTTT. Translating it yields CASRLRQVNQPQHF.

This clonotype was seen a single time. This chain links TRBV12-3 or TRBV12-4 with TRBJ1-2; D not resolved. There are 13 residues in the CDR3. V shed 5 bases and J shed 6 bases, with 13 bases lying between them. The DNA of the CDR3 is TGTGCCAGCAGTCCAGTGGGCACCCATGGCTACACCTTC. This gives the protein CASSPVGTHGYTF.

This clonotype was counted a few times. The chain carries TRBV20-1 and TRBJ1-5; 7 bases agree with TRBD1. The CDR3 spans 13 residues. CDR1 DFQATT and CDR2 SNEGSKA come from the germline V gene (reference sequence). With 6 bases clipped from V and 6 bases from J, the junction kept 8 bases outside the gene matches. For the CDR3, the DNA is TGCAGTGCCCACGACAGGGTGGGTCAGCCCCAGCATTTT. Encoded protein: CSAHDRVGQPQHF.

This clonotype has a handful of counts. The chain couples TRBV7-9 to TRBJ2-4; weak D call: TRBD1 (5 bases). There are 14 residues in the CDR3. The V gene lost 1 base and the J gene lost 8 bases, with 12 bases spanning the gap. CDR1 and CDR2 from the germline V gene are SEHNR and FQNEAQ (reference sequence). The CDR3 bases are TGTGCCAGCAGCTTAGGGGGCCAGAGCCACATTCAGTACTTC. Translated, it gives CASSLGGQSHIQYF. Complete variable domain (other parts from reference TRBV7-9 and TRBJ2-4): DTGVSQNPRHKITKRGQNVTFRCDPISEHNRLYWYRQTLGQGPEFLTYFQNEAQLEKSRLLSDRFSAERPKGSFSTLEIQRTEQGDSAMYLCASSLGGQSHIQYFGAGTRLSVL.

This clonotype appeared a few times. CDR3 region: CASSVLNYNSPLHF. The CDR3 DNA is TGTGCCAGCAGTGTTCTGAACTATAATTCACCCCTCCACTTT. The chain couples TRBV2 to TRBJ1-6; D gene uncertain. The CDR3 has 14 residues. Germline V gives CDR1 SNHLY, CDR2 FYNNEI. V lost 4 bases and J 3 bases, leaving 7 bases between the germline ends.

The rearrangement links TRBV14 to TRBJ2-5; 11 positions match TRBD2. The CDR3 extends over 15 amino acids. With V trimmed by 1 base and J by 2 bases, 0 bases remained unmatched. Germline loops: CDR1 SGHDN, CDR2 FVKESK. The CDR3 DNA reads as TGTGCCAGCAGCCAAGCTAGCGGGAGGCAAGAGACCCAGTACTTC. Protein sequence: CASSQASGRQETQYF.

This chain links TRBV29-1 with TRBJ1-3, with TRBD1 as a possible D gene (5 bases). V shed 6 bases and J shed 0 bases, with 12 bases lying between them. This CDR3 contains 14 residues. The germline V gene encodes CDR1 SQVTM and CDR2 ANQGSEA. CDR3 bases: TGCAGCGTCGCTCGACAGCCCTCTGGAAACACCATATATTTT. Its protein product is CSVARQPSGNTIYF.

This chain connects TRBV7-9 to TRBJ1-5; D gene ambiguous. The germline V gene encodes CDR1 SEHNR and CDR2 FQNEAQ (reference sequence). V lost 1 base and J lost 0, with 13 bases in between. The CDR3 sequence is 17 residues long. The CDR3 region has the DNA TGTGCCAGCAGCTTAGTGGGCAGCGTCTATAGCAATCAGCCCCAGCATTTT. Protein sequence: CASSLVGSVYSNQPQHF.

This clonotype was observed many times. The chain employs TRBV15 and TRBJ2-5, with D possibly being TRBD2 (6 bases). V lost 0 bases and J lost 2, with 16 bases in between. Germline values: CDR1 LNHNV, CDR2 YYDKDF (reference sequence). The CDR3 is 17 amino acids. Here the CDR3 reads CATSRDPTGVPQETQYF. For the CDR3, the DNA is TGTGCCACCAGCAGAGATCCTACGGGAGTACCGCAAGAGACCCAGTACTTC.

This rearrangement joins TRBV12-3 or TRBV12-4 to TRBJ2-3, with 13 bases fitting TRBD2. The CDR3 length is 15 residues. Trimming at V came to 5 bases and at J to 5 bases, leaving 4 bases not matched to a gene. Here the CDR3 reads CASSHRLAGGDTQYF. CDR3 coding DNA: TGTGCCAGCAGTCACAGACTAGCGGGAGGAGATACGCAGTATTTT.

The chain carries TRBV5-4 and TRBJ2-2, with TRBD2 identical over 10 bases. The germline V gene encodes CDR1 SGHNT and CDR2 YYREEE (reference sequence). V trimming: 2 bases; J trimming: 6 bases; junction bases outside the gene matches: 4. The CDR3 consists of 15 residues. The CDR3 nucleotides read TGTGCCAGCAGCTTAGCGGGAGGGTCCCCCGGGGAGCTGTTTTTT. Protein sequence: CASSLAGGSPGELFF.

The gene calls are TRBV14 and TRBJ2-3, with no clear D. Trimming shortened V by 0 bases and J by 2 bases, and 9 bases separated the two germline ends. The CDR3 spans 15 residues. The germline CDR1 and CDR2 sequences are SGHDN and FVKESK. The CDR3 protein is CASSQDFGSTDTQYF. The CDR3 region has the DNA TGTGCCAGCAGCCAAGATTTCGGCTCCACAGATACGCAGTATTTT.

This clonotype appeared a few times. V and J are TRBV20-1 and TRBJ2-6, with 8 bases that match TRBD2. The V gene's germline CDR1 is DFQATT and CDR2 SNEGSKA (reference sequence). The junction had 9 bases not matched to a gene; V was cut back by 0 bases and J by 2 bases. The CDR3 extends over 18 amino acids. CDR3 bases: TGCAGTGCTAGAGATAAAAGCGGGAGAGCAACTGGGGCCAACGTCCTGACTTTC. Translated, it gives CSARDKSGRATGANVLTF.

This clonotype has only a few counts. The chain recombines TRBV18 with TRBJ2-1; possibly TRBD2 for D (5 bases). Germline V lookup: CDR1 KGHSH, CDR2 LQKENI. With 4 bases removed from V and 0 bases from J, the gap between germline ends came to 13 bases. The CDR3 sequence is 16 residues long. CDR3 coding DNA: TGTGCCAGCTCACTCTTAGCGCCCAGCTCCTACAATGAGCAGTTCTTC. Its protein product is CASSLLAPSSYNEQFF. The full variable domain, with the rest looked up from reference TRBV18 and TRBJ2-1, is NAGVMQNPRHLVRRRGQEARLRCSPMKGHSHVYWYRQLPEEGLKFMVYLQKENIIDESGMPKERFSAEFPKEGPSILRIQQVVRGDSAAYFCASSLLAPSSYNEQFFGPGTRLTVL.

This clonotype was detected only a few times. The J gene is TRBJ2-1, the V gene TRBV30; D might be TRBD2 (5 bases). Per the germline V gene, CDR1 is GTSNPN and CDR2 is SVGIG (reference sequence). Trimming left V 0 bases short and J 10 bases short, with 10 bases between. The CDR3 totals 12 residues. CDR3 sequence reads: CAWSVGSLEQFF. The DNA of the CDR3 is TGTGCCTGGAGTGTAGGGAGCCTAGAGCAGTTCTTC.

The rearrangement joins TRBV5-5 to TRBJ2-4, with D maybe TRBD2 (5 bases). Trimming took off 0 bases at V and 10 bases at J, with 23 bases between the two ends. Germline V gene sequence: CDR1 SGHKS, CDR2 YYEKEE (reference sequence). The CDR3 runs to 17 residues. Written as DNA, the CDR3 is TGTGCCAGCAGCTTGGGTCCCTCGCTAGCCCTCGGAGAAATTCAGTACTTC. Its translation: CASSLGPSLALGEIQYF.

The chain joins TRBV10-1 to TRBJ2-7; the match to TRBD2 covers 12 bases. Losses at the gene ends were 3 bases for V and 3 bases for J; bases not matched to a gene: 6. Germline V gives CDR1 WNHNN, CDR2 SYGVQD (reference sequence). This CDR3 is 16 amino acids long. CDR3 coding DNA: TGCGCCAGCAGTGATCGCGGACTAGCGGGAATCTACGAGCAGTACTTC. The encoded protein is CASSDRGLAGIYEQYF.

This clonotype was counted only a few times. This chain uses TRBV12-3 or TRBV12-4 with TRBJ2-2; 7 bases agree with TRBD2. The CDR3 sequence is 15 residues long. Losses at the gene ends were 2 bases for V and 5 bases for J; bases not matched to a gene: 5. The CDR3 nucleotides are TGTGCCAGCAGTTTAAGCGGGACTCCGACCGGGGAGCTGTTTTTT. It encodes CASSLSGTPTGELFF.

This chain uses TRBV5-1 with TRBJ2-5; tentatively, D is TRBD1 (5 bases). The V end lost 2 bases, the J end lost 5 bases, and 10 bases lay between the germline ends. This CDR3 has 13 residues. Germline loops: CDR1 SGHRS, CDR2 YFSETQ. DNA of the CDR3: TGCGCCAGCAGCTTAGGACAAGCCGAGACCCAGTACTTC. Translated: CASSLGQAETQYF.

The rearrangement joins TRBV7-2 to TRBJ2-1; 9 bases map to TRBD2. Germline loops: CDR1 SGHTA, CDR2 FQGNSA. The CDR3 is made up of 14 amino acids. V lost 1 base and J lost 8; bases outside the gene matches: 3. CDR3 coding DNA: TGTGCCAGCAGCTTAGTACGGACTAGCGATGAGCAGTTCTTC. Its protein is CASSLVRTSDEQFF.